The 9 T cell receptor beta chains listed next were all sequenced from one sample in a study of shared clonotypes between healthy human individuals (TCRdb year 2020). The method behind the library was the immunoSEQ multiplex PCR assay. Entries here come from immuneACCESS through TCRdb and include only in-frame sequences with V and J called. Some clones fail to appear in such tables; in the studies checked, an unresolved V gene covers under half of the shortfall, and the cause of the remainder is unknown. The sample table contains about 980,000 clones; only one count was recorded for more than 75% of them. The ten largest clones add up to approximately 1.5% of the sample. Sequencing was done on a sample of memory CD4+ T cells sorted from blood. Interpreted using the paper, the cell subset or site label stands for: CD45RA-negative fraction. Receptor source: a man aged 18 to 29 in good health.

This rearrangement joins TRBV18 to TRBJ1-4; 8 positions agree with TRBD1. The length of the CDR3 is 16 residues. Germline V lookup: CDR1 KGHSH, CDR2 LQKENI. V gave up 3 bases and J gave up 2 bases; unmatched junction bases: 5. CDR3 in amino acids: CASSPPRTGTNEKLFF. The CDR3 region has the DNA TGTGCCAGCTCACCTCCAAGGACAGGGACTAATGAAAAACTGTTTTTT.

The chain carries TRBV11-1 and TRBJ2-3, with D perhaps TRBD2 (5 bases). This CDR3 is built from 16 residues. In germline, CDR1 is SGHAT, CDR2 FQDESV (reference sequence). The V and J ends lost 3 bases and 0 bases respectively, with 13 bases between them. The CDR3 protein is CASSFVGGRSTDTQYF. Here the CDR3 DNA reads TGTGCCAGCAGCTTTGTGGGCGGGCGTAGCACAGATACGCAGTATTTT.

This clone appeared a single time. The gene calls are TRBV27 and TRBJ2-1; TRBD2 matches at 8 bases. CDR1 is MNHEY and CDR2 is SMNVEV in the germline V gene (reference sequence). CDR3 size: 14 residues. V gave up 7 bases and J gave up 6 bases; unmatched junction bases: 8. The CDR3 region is CASTRSGNLNEQFF. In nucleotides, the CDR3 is TGTGCCAGCACGCGTAGCGGGAATCTCAATGAGCAGTTCTTC.

The CDR3, as DNA: TGTGCCAGCCAAGATAGGGGGGGCAGGGAGACCCAGTACTTC. It encodes CASQDRGGRETQYF. The rearrangement links TRBV2 to TRBJ2-5; a weak D match, TRBD2 (7 bases). Germline CDR1 and CDR2: SNHLY and FYNNEI. V gave up 8 bases and J gave up 5 bases, with 18 bases separating them. The CDR3 spans 14 residues.

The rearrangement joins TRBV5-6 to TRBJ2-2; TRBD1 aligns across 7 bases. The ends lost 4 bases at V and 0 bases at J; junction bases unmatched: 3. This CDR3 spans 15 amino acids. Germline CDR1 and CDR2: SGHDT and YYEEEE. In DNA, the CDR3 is TGTGCCAGCAGCCGGGACAGATCGAACACCGGGGAGCTGTTTTTT. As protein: CASSRDRSNTGELFF.

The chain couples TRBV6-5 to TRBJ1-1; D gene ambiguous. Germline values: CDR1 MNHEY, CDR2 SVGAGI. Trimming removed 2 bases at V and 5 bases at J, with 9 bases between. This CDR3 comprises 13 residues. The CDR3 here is CASSYQTNTEAFF. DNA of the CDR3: TGTGCCAGCAGTTACCAAACAAATACTGAAGCTTTCTTT.

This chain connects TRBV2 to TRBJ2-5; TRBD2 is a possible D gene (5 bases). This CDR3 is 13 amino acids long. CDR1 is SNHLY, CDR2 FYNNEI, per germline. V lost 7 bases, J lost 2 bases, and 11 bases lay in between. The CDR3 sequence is CASNTGYQETQYF. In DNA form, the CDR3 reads TGTGCCAGCAATACGGGATATCAAGAGACCCAGTACTTC.

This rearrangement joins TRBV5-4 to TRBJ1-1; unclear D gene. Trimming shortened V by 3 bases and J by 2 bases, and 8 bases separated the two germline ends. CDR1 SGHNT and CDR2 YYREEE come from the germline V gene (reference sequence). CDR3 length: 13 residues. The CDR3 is CASSSITNTEAFF. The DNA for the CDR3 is TGTGCCAGCAGCTCGATAACCAACACTGAAGCTTTCTTT.

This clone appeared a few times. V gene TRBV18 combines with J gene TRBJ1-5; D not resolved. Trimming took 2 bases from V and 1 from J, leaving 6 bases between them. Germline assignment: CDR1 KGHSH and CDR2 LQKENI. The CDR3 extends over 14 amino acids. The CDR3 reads CASSPIPSNQPQHF. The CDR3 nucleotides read TGTGCCAGCTCACCAATCCCAAGCAATCAGCCCCAGCATTTT.